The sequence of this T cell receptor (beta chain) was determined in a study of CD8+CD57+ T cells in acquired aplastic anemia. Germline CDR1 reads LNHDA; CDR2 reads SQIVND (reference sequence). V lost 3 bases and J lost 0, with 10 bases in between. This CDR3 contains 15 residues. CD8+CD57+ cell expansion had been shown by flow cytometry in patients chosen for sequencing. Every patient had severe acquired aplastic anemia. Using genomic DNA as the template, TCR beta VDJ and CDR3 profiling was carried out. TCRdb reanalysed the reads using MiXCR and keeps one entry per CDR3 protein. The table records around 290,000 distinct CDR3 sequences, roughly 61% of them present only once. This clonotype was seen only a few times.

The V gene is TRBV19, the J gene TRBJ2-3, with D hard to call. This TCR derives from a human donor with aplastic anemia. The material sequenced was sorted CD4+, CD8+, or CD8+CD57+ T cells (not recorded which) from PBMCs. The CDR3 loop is CASSMGFTSTDTQYF. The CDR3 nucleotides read TGTGCCAGTAGTATGGGTTTCACTAGCACAGATACGCAGTATTTT.